This TCR beta chain is drawn from a study of blood T cells in healthy people across ages. General study results and limits: Age showed a roughly linear inverse relationship with TCR beta diversity per million T cells. Those diversity estimates obtained from one million T cells were thought to be underestimates.

On this clonotype itself: Its antigen is currently unknown.

Peripheral blood from each donor was collected in a volume of approximately 10 milliliters. Total RNA extracted from each sample amounted to at least 5.5 micrograms. A J-beta primer mix and a sample-barcoded 5' primer were used in a second PCR of about 6 to 12 cycles. MiXCR was run by TCRdb on the 5' RACE reads, yielding one entry per CDR3 protein. The sample gives under 1,000,000 distinct CDR3 sequences, about half of which show up once; around 18% is in the top ten. Trimming cost V 7 bases and J 3 bases, with 16 bases left between them. The V gene's germline CDR1 is SQVTM and CDR2 ANQGSEA. This CDR3 is 13 amino acids long.

This rearrangement joins TRBV29-1 to TRBJ2-7; the D call may be TRBD1 or TRBD2 (5 bases each). The sequencing sample was made of blood. The sequence derives from a man older than 75 in good health. CDR3 loop: CSERPSGLYEQYF. CDR3 DNA sequence: TGCAGCGAGAGGCCGTCGGGGCTCTACGAGCAGTACTTC.